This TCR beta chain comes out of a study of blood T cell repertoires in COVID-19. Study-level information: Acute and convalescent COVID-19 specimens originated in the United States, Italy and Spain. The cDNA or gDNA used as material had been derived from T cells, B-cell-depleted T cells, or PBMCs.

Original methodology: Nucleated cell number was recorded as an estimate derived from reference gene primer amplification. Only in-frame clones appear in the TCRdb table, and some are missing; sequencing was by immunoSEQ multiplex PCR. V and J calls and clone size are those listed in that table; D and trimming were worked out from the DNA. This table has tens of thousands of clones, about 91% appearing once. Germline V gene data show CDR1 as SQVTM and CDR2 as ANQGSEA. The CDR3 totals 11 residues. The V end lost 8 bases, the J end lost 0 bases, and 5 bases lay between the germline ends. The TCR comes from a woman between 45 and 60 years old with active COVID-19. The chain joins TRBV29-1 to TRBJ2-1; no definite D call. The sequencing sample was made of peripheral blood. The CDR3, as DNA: TGCAGCCTAAACTCCTACAATGAGCAGTTCTTC. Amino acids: CSLNSYNEQFF.